This T cell receptor (beta chain) was retrieved from a study of cytomegalovirus exposure and HLA in healthy donors. The PCR made use of 60 Vbeta and 13 Jbeta primers. Sequencing was performed with immunoSEQ multiplex PCR; in TCRdb, only in-frame clones are kept and a portion is missing. The table records about 110,000 clones, 79% of them present only once. General study findings and limits: For TCR beta chains, V- and J-gene trimming was later linked to a missense DCLRE1C variant.

The germline V gene has CDR1 SGDLS and CDR2 YYNGEE. The junction had 9 bases not matched to a gene; V was cut back by 4 bases and J by 7 bases. This CDR3 region has 14 residues. Comments on this clone: Antigen specificity is unknown.

The specimen was PBMCs. The source of this sequence is a woman aged 40 to 49 in good health and CMV-seronegative. The chain uses TRBV9 and TRBJ1-2; 8 nucleotides align to TRBD1. Here the CDR3 reads CASSWGQDKGGYTF. Here the CDR3 DNA reads TGTGCCAGCAGCTGGGGACAGGATAAGGGTGGCTACACCTTC. The full variable domain, rest sourced from reference TRBV9 and TRBJ1-2, is DSGVTQTPKHLITATGQRVTLRCSPRSGDLSVYWYQQSLDQGLQFLIQYYNGEERAKGNILERFSAQQFPDLHSELNLSSLELGDSALYFCASSWGQDKGGYTFGSGTRLTVV.